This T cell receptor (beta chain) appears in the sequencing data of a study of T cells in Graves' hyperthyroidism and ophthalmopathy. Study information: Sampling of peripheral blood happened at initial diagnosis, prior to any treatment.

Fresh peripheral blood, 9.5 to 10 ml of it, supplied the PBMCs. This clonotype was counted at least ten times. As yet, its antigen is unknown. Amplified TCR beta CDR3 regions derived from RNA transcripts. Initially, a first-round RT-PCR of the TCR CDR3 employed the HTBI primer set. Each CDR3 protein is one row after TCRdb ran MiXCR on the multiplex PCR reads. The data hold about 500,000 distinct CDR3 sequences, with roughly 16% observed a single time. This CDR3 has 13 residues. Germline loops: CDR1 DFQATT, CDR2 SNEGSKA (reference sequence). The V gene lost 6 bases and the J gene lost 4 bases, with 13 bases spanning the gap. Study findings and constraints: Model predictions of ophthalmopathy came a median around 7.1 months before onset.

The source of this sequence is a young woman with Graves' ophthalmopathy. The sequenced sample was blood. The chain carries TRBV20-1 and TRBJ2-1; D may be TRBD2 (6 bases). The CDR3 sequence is CSALLALYNEQFF. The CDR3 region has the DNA TGCAGTGCCCTACTAGCACTTTACAATGAGCAGTTCTTC.